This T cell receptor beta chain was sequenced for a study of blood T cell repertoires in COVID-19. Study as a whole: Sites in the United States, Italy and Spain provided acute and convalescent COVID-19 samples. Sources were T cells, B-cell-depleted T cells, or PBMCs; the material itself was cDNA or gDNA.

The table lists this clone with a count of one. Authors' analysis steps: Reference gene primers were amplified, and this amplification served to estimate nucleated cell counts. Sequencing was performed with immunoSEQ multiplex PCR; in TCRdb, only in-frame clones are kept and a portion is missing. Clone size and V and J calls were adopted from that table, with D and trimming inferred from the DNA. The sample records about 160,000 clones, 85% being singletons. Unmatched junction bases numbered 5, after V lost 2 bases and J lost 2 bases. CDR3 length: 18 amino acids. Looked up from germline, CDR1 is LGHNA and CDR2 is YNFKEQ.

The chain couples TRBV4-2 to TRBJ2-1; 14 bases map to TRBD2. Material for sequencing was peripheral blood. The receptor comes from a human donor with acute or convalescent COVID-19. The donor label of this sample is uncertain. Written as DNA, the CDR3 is TGTGCCAGCAGCCAACATCCGACTAGCGGGGGGGCCTACAATGAGCAGTTCTTC. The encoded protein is CASSQHPTSGGAYNEQFF.